This record concerns one T cell receptor (beta chain) sequence. As yet, its antigen is unknown. All donors were healthy HIV-negative adults lacking recent acute infections or vaccinations. The assay was immunoSEQ multiplex PCR, and TCRdb's table has in-frame clones only and misses some. The table shows under 200,000 clones, with over 85% occurring only once. J gave up 7 bases and V 6 bases, and 6 bases lay outside the gene matches. CDR1 SNHLY and CDR2 FYNNEI come from the germline V gene. This CDR3 spans 12 amino acids. The data are from a study of shared clonotypes between healthy human individuals. Study-wide points: For naive CD4 cells, approximately 5% of clonotypes were shared across a few donors.

The sample comprised naive CD4+ T cells sorted from blood. This sample's subset: CD45RA+ positively selected. The chain carries TRBV2 and TRBJ2-7, with TRBD1 matching 7 bases. This receptor was obtained from a woman in her twenties or thirties in good health. The CDR3 DNA reads as TGTGCCAGCAGCGGGACAGAACTTGAGCAGTACTTC. This encodes CASSGTELEQYF.